Listed below are T cell receptor beta chains from one sample, sequenced in a study of T cells in localized non-small cell lung cancer. TCRdb keeps only in-frame clones here, not all; method: immunoSEQ multiplex PCR. The sample carries about 2,900 clones, around 25% recorded once. The specimen was lung tumor tissue, collected before any cancer treatment. The receptor set was obtained from a male donor at least 60 years old with stage III lung adenocarcinoma. The conserved cysteine and the conserved F or W are not part of the CDR3 here. A D gene is named only where the DNA matches it firmly.

D	J	V	CDR3
TRBD2	TRBJ2-7	TRBV4-1	ASSQELAESYEQY
TRBD2	TRBJ2-3	TRBV6-8	ASSGTSGSGDTQY
.	TRBJ2-7	TRBV29-1	SVEELGRGLNYEQY
.	TRBJ2-2	TRBV11-3	ASSLMAGSGELF
.	TRBJ1-2	TRBV14	ASSSRTNYYGYT
TRBD1	TRBJ2-3	TRBV11-3	ASSLTGQVSQPGTDTQY
.	TRBJ2-3	TRBV6-8	ASTRGRDLRTDTQY
TRBD2	TRBJ2-3	TRBV15	ATSRGLAASTDTQY
.	TRBJ1-6	TRBV12-5	ASGLGTGHSPLH
.	TRBJ2-1	TRBV11-3	ASSSPPGAPAYNEQF
.	TRBJ2-3	TRBV9	ASSVLHTGTDTQY
.	TRBJ1-4	TRBV16	ASSHHGTRNEKLF
.	TRBJ2-7	TRBV6-8	ASSPGLTYEQY
.	TRBJ2-2	TRBV15	ATSREGTVNTGELF
.	TRBJ1-1	TRBV19	ASSIQSEAF
.	TRBJ1-2	TRBV5-1	ASSLEAANYGYT
.	TRBJ1-1	TRBV9	ASHEEGFTEAF
.	TRBJ2-3	TRBV9	ASSVVPGATSQY
.	TRBJ1-1	TRBV9	ASSVRVGNTEAF
.	TRBJ2-1	TRBV5-1	ASSFRGYTYNEQF
.	TRBJ1-2	TRBV15	ATSRERGQTNYGYT
.	TRBJ2-3	TRBV6-8	AISAIGGGLPDTQY
.	TRBJ2-2	TRBV6-8	AITAHRETGELF
TRBD2	TRBJ2-3	TRBV11-3	ASSLTPRGEIIDTQY
.	TRBJ2-1	TRBV11-3	ASSSRPIPTTYNEQF
.	TRBJ2-3	TRBV6-8	AISLSGAGTDTQY
.	TRBJ1-5	TRBV30	AWSDSNQPQH
.	TRBJ2-6	TRBV16	ASSPFLYPSGANVLT
.	TRBJ2-7	TRBV12-5	ASGYSSYEQY
.	TRBJ2-6	TRBV19	ASSMRGPRSGANVLT
.	TRBJ1-6	TRBV6-8	ASSYRDVGSPLH
TRBD2	TRBJ2-1	TRBV28	ASSPLAGAGPNSYNEQF
.	TRBJ2-3	TRBV28	ASSHSPGDGFTDTQY
TRBD1	TRBJ1-3	TRBV15	ATSSTGAIGNTIY
TRBD2	TRBJ2-1	TRBV30	AWSRAGGPNEQF
.	TRBJ1-2	TRBV15	ATSRDPLMGGYT
TRBD1	TRBJ2-7	TRBV28	ASSTAGQGNREQY
.	TRBJ2-2	TRBV11-3	ASSGDMLNTGELF
TRBD1	TRBJ2-2	TRBV28	ASSLTDRGSNTGELF
.	TRBJ1-2	TRBV10-1	ASSASGNYGYT
.	TRBJ1-1	TRBV6-8	ASSLVGTEAF
.	TRBJ2-2	TRBV18	ASSKSGVDDYTGELF
.	TRBJ2-7	TRBV29-1	SVVRSSYEQY
.	TRBJ1-3	TRBV6-8	ASIRQFPLNTIY
.	TRBJ1-3	TRBV10-2	ASSEPADGNTIY
.	TRBJ1-5	TRBV12-5	ASAPGAGYGNQPQH
.	TRBJ2-7	TRBV19	ASSIFSGEYEQY
.	TRBJ2-2	TRBV29-1	SVGKGPGGLF
TRBD1	TRBJ1-1	TRBV18	ASSPGTGRTEAF
.	TRBJ1-2	TRBV29-1	SVDPSPSIPGYT
TRBD1	TRBJ2-4	TRBV11-3	ASSRDRAENIQY